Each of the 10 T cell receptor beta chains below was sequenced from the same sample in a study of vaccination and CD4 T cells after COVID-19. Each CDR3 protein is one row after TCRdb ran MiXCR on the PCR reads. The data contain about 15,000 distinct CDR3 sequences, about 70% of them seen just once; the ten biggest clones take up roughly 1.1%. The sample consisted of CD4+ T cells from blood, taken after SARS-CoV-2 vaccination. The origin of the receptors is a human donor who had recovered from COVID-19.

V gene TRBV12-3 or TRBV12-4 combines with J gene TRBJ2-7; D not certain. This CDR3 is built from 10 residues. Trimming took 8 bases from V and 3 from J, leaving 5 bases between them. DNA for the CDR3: TGTGCCAGCCCGAACTACGAGCAGTACTTC. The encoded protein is CASPNYEQYF.

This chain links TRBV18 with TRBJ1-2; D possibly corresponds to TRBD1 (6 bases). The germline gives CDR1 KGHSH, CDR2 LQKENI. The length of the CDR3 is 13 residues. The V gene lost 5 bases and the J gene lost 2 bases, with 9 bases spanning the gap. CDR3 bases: TGTGCCAGCTCAGAGGACAGAAACTATGGCTACACCTTC. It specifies CASSEDRNYGYTF.

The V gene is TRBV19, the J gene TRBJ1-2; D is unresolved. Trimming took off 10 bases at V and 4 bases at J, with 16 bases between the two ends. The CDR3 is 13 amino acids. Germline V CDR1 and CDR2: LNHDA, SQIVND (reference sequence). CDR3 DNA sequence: TGTGCCATCAAGAAGGGTCCAGGCTATGGCTACACCTTC. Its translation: CAIKKGPGYGYTF.

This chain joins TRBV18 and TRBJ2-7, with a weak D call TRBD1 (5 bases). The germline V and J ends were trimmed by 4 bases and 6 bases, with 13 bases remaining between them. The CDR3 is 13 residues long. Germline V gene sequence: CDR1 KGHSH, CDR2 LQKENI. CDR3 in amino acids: CASSQARDAEQYF. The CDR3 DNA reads TGTGCCAGCTCACAAGCCAGGGATGCCGAGCAGTACTTC.

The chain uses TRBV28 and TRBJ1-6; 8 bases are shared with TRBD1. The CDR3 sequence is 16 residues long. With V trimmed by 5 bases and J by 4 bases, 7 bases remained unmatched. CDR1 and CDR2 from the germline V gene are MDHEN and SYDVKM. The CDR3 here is CASSRERDRYNSPLHF. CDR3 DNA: TGTGCCAGCAGTCGCGAGAGGGACAGGTATAATTCACCCCTCCACTTT.

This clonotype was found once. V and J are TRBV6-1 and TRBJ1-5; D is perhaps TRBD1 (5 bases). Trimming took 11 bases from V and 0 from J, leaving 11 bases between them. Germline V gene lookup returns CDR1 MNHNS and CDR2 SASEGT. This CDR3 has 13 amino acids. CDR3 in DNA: TGTGCCGCCGGGGGGAATAGCAATCAGCCCCAGCATTTT. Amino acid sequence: CAAGGNSNQPQHF.

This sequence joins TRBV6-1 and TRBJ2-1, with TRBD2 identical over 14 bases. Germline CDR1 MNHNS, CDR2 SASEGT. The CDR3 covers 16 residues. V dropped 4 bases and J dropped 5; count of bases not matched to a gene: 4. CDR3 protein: CASSGLAGGLNNEQFF. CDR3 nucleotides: TGTGCCAGCAGTGGACTAGCGGGAGGGTTAAACAATGAGCAGTTCTTC.

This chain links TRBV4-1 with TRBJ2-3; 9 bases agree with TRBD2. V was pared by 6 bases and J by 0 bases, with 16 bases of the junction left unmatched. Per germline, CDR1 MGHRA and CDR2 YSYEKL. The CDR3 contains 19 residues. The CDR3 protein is CASSHLPGLARSSTDTQYF. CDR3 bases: TGCGCCAGCAGTCATCTTCCGGGACTAGCTCGATCTAGCACAGATACGCAGTATTTT.

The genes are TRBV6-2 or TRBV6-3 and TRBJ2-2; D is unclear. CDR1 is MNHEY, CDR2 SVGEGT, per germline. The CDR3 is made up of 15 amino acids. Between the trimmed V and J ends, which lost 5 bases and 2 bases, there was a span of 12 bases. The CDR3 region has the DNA TGTGCCAGCAGTCCCGCTAGGTTCAACACCGGGGAGCTGTTTTTT. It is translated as CASSPARFNTGELFF.

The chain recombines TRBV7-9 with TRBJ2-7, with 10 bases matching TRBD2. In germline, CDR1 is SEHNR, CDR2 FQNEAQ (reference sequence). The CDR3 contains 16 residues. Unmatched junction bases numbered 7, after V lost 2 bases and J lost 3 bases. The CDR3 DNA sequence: TGTGCCAGCAGCTTAAGGTTGGCTAGCGGGAGCTACGAGCAGTACTTC. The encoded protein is CASSLRLASGSYEQYF. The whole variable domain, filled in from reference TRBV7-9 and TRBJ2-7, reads DTGVSQNPRHKITKRGQNVTFRCDPISEHNRLYWYRQTLGQGPEFLTYFQNEAQLEKSRLLSDRFSAERPKGSFSTLEIQRTEQGDSAMYLCASSLRLASGSYEQYFGPGTRLTVT.